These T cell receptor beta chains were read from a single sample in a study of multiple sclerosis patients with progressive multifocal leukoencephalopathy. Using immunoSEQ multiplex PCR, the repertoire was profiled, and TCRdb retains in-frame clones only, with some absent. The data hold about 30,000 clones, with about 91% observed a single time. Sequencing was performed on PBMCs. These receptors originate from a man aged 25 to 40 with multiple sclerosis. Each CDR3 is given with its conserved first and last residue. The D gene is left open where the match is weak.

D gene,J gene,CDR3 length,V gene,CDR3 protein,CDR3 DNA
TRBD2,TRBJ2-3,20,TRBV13,CASSPGTVREAEKGADTQYF,TGTGCCAGCAGCCCGGGGACCGTCCGGGAGGCAGAGAAGGGAGCAGATACGCAGTATTTT
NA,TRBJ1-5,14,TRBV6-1,CASTLSGGNQPQHF,TGTGCCAGCACTCTCTCGGGGGGTAATCAGCCCCAGCATTTT
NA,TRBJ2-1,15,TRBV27,CASSLTQAVYNEQFF,TGTGCCAGCAGTTTGACCCAGGCCGTTTACAATGAGCAGTTCTTC
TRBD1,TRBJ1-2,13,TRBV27,CASRDRGIYGYTF,TGTGCCAGCAGGGACAGGGGGATCTATGGCTACACCTTC
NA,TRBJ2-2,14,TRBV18,CASGHSQNTGELFF,TGTGCCAGCGGGCACTCCCAGAACACCGGGGAGCTGTTTTTT
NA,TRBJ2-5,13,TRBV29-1,CSASGARLGTQYF,TGCAGCGCGAGTGGGGCGAGGTTGGGGACCCAGTACTTC
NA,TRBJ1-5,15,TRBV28,CASSLLYGGNQPQHF,TGTGCCAGCAGTCTACTCTATGGGGGGAATCAGCCCCAGCATTTT
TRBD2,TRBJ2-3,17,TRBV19,CASSPRTSGSHTDTQYF,TGTGCCAGTAGTCCCCGGACTAGCGGGAGTCATACAGATACGCAGTATTTT
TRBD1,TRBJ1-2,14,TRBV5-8,CASRNPGTGKGYTF,TGTGCCAGCAGAAACCCCGGGACAGGGAAAGGCTACACCTTC
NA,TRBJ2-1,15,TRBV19,CASSPQETSIGEQFF,TGTGCCAGTAGTCCACAGGAGACTAGTATTGGTGAGCAGTTCTTC
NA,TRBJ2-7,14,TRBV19,CASSIGTASYEQYF,TGTGCCAGTAGTATAGGGACAGCTTCCTACGAGCAGTACTTC
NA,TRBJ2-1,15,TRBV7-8,CASSPEVGAYNEQFF,TGTGCCAGCAGCCCTGAGGTCGGCGCCTACAATGAGCAGTTCTTC
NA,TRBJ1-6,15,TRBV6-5,CASRTGTPYNSPLHF,TGTGCCAGCAGGACCGGGACACCGTATAATTCACCCCTCCACTTT
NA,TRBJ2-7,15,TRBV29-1,CSVEDPRGATYEQYF,TGCAGCGTTGAAGATCCGCGAGGGGCGACCTACGAGCAGTACTTC